This T cell receptor beta chain was recovered during a study of T cells in Graves' hyperthyroidism and ophthalmopathy. Study-level information: Staff took peripheral blood when the initial diagnosis was made, before any treatment began.

Study outcomes and limitations: The model forecast ophthalmopathy, anticipating it by a median roughly 6 months before onset. Ophthalmopathy stood apart from stable hyperthyroidism in a 13 V-J model.

TCR beta CDR3 regions were amplified from RNA. A set of HTBI primers served as the primers for a first-round RT-PCR of the TCR CDR3. MiXCR, applied by TCRdb to the multiplex PCR reads, yields one record per CDR3 protein. This table has hundreds of thousands of distinct CDR3 sequences, 13% to 15% appearing once. Germline V gives CDR1 LGHNA, CDR2 YSLEER. V was cut by 1 base and J by 0 bases, with 10 bases left in between. CDR3 length equals 16 residues. Isolation of PBMCs was performed on 8.5 to 10 ml fresh peripheral blood. This clonotype has only a few counts. The antigen is not known. The source material was blood. The J gene is TRBJ2-1, the V gene TRBV4-3; D is unclear. This clonotype originated in a woman between 45 and 65 years old with Graves' ophthalmopathy. The CDR3 sequence is CASSQGPVGSYNEQFF. In DNA form, the CDR3 reads TGCGCCAGCAGCCAAGGGCCGGTAGGCTCCTACAATGAGCAGTTCTTC.